This entry lists 19 T cell receptor beta chains sequenced from one sample in a study of blood T cell repertoires in COVID-19. Some clones are missing from TCRdb's copy, which holds only in-frame ones; the method was immunoSEQ multiplex PCR. The table lists around 150,000 clones, roughly 85% of them singletons. What was sequenced was peripheral blood. Receptors were obtained from a human donor with acute or convalescent COVID-19. The donor label of this sample is uncertain.

The chain links TRBV27 to TRBJ1-2; TRBD1 matches 7 bases. J was trimmed by 4 bases and V by 6 bases; bases with no gene match: 17. This CDR3 is 17 amino acids long. Germline CDR1 reads MNHEY; CDR2 reads SMNVEV (reference sequence). In nucleotides, the CDR3 is TGTGCCAGCAGCCCGGACAGGCCATCCTCATGGATCTATGGCTACACCTTC. Translating it yields CASSPDRPSSWIYGYTF.

This clone appeared once. This chain links TRBV2 with TRBJ2-4; TRBD2 matches 11 bases. This CDR3 has 14 residues. V lost 3 bases, J lost 10 bases, and 5 bases stayed unmatched. Germline V gene sequence: CDR1 SNHLY, CDR2 FYNNEI. The CDR3 region is CASSEISGGVIQYF. As DNA, the CDR3 is TGTGCCAGCAGTGAGATTAGCGGGGGGGTGATTCAGTACTTC.

The chain has TRBV5-6 and TRBJ2-5; 12 bases align to TRBD2. The CDR3 has 15 amino acids. Losses at the gene ends were 3 bases for V and 5 bases for J; bases not matched to a gene: 5. Per the germline V gene, CDR1 is SGHDT and CDR2 is YYEEEE. CDR3 residues: CASSSGLAGGETQYF. CDR3 sequence (DNA): TGTGCCAGCAGCTCAGGGCTAGCGGGGGGGGAGACCCAGTACTTC.

There are a few counts of this clone. The chain employs TRBV27 and TRBJ1-1; a weak D match, TRBD1 (6 bases). Looked up from germline, CDR1 is MNHEY and CDR2 is SMNVEV (reference sequence). The V end lost 7 bases, the J end lost 1 base, and 22 bases lay between the germline ends. CDR3 size: 17 residues. Here the CDR3 reads CASTSVGAGLGNTEAFF. CDR3 nucleotide sequence: TGTGCCAGCACCTCGGTGGGGGCTGGGTTAGGGAACACTGAAGCTTTCTTT.

The chain uses TRBV6-2 or TRBV6-3 and TRBJ2-7; 8 bases map to TRBD1. This CDR3 comprises 16 residues. Germline values: CDR1 MNHEY, CDR2 SVGEGT. With 2 bases clipped from V and 3 bases from J, the junction kept 9 bases outside the gene matches. The CDR3 DNA reads TGTGCCAGCAGTTACGAGACAGGGGTTATCCTCTACGAGCAGTACTTC. This codes for CASSYETGVILYEQYF.

The rearrangement joins TRBV10-2 to TRBJ1-4; 9 bases agree with TRBD1. Germline lookup yields CDR1 WSHSY and CDR2 SAAADI. Trimming cost V 8 bases and J 12 bases; bases outside gene matches: 7. The CDR3 contains 12 residues. The CDR3 DNA sequence: TGCGCCAGCTCGGGACAGGGACCGGAACTGTTTTTT. Protein product: CASSGQGPELFF.

The chain uses TRBV30 and TRBJ2-5, with 15 bases fitting TRBD2. CDR1 and CDR2 from the germline V gene are GTSNPN and SVGIG (reference sequence). Losses at the gene ends were 2 bases for V and 7 bases for J; bases not matched to a gene: 2. This CDR3 contains 14 residues. This CDR3 is CAWSRGLAGGTQYF. CDR3 nucleotide sequence: TGTGCCTGGAGTAGGGGACTAGCGGGGGGGACCCAGTACTTC.

The sample holds many counts of this clone. This rearrangement joins TRBV7-6 to TRBJ2-2; 10 bases map to TRBD2. The CDR3 runs to 16 residues. In germline, CDR1 is SGHVS, CDR2 FNYEAQ. V dropped 0 bases and J dropped 6; count of bases not matched to a gene: 4. In nucleotides, the CDR3 is TGTGCCAGCAGCTTAGCGCTTAGCGGGGGGTCCGGGGAGCTGTTTTTT. This sequence encodes CASSLALSGGSGELFF.

This clone was seen a few times. The chain joins TRBV2 to TRBJ2-7; D gene ambiguous. V was pared by 8 bases and J by 5 bases, with 10 bases between. The CDR3 consists of 11 residues. Germline lookup yields CDR1 SNHLY and CDR2 FYNNEI. The CDR3 sequence: CASLNFNEQYF. The DNA of the CDR3 is TGTGCCAGCCTAAATTTCAACGAGCAGTACTTC.

The J gene is TRBJ2-4, the V gene TRBV2; 9 nucleotides agree with TRBD1. The CDR3 runs to 10 residues. CDR1 is SNHLY and CDR2 is FYNNEI in the germline V gene. The junction had 4 bases not matched to a gene; V was cut back by 6 bases and J by 16 bases. The CDR3 reads CASRGTGLYF. Written as DNA, the CDR3 is TGTGCCAGCAGAGGGACAGGGTTATACTTC. Supplemented by reference TRBV2 and TRBJ2-4, the full variable domain reads EPEVTQTPSHQVTQMGQEVILRCVPISNHLYFYWYRQILGQKVEFLVSFYNNEISEKSEIFDDQFSVERPDGSNFTLKIRSTKLEDSAMYFCASRGTGLYFGAGTRLSVL.

The chain uses TRBV5-5 and TRBJ2-2, with D maybe TRBD2 (6 bases). Per the germline V gene, CDR1 is SGHKS and CDR2 is YYEKEE (reference sequence). The CDR3 has 15 amino acids. Deletions cut 4 bases from V and 3 bases from J, with 13 bases between. CDR3 DNA sequence: TGTGCCAGCAGCCCCGCCCGGAGGGACACCGGGGAGCTGTTTTTT. Amino acid sequence: CASSPARRDTGELFF.

CDR3 loop: CASSGQGSGNTIYF. The CDR3 nucleotides read TGTGCCAGCAGCGGACAGGGGTCTGGAAACACCATATATTTT. The chain links TRBV6-6 to TRBJ1-3; 9 bases align to TRBD1. The CDR3 contains 14 residues. The ends lost 6 bases at V and 1 base at J; junction bases unmatched: 1. In germline, CDR1 is MNHNY, CDR2 SVGAGI (reference sequence).

This clone appeared a few times. The chain couples TRBV15 to TRBJ1-5, with unresolved D. V lost 0 bases, J lost 8 bases, and 14 bases lay in between. The CDR3 consists of 15 residues. Germline values: CDR1 LNHNV, CDR2 YYDKDF (reference sequence). CDR3 in amino acids: CATSRDSTPAEPQHF. The CDR3 DNA is TGTGCCACCAGCAGAGATTCAACACCCGCGGAGCCCCAGCATTTT.

The rearrangement links TRBV30 to TRBJ1-2; D gene ambiguous. The CDR3 loop spans 12 amino acids. V gave up 4 bases and J gave up 3 bases, with 9 bases separating them. The V gene's germline CDR1 is GTSNPN and CDR2 SVGIG (reference sequence). The CDR3 here is CAWNPDYYGYTF. The CDR3 nucleotides are TGTGCCTGGAATCCAGATTACTATGGCTACACCTTC.

This clone appeared many times. The chain carries TRBV30 and TRBJ1-1; 7 bases agree with TRBD1. In germline, CDR1 is GTSNPN, CDR2 SVGIG (reference sequence). This CDR3 region has 13 residues. After removal of 5 bases from V and 0 bases from J, the junction contained 3 bases not matched to a gene. The CDR3 sequence is CAWAGQMNTEAFF. CDR3 DNA: TGTGCCTGGGCGGGACAGATGAACACTGAAGCTTTCTTT.

CDR3 residues: CASSLTSGGMNTGELFF. The CDR3 DNA reads TGCGCCAGCAGCTTGACTAGCGGGGGGATGAACACCGGGGAGCTGTTTTTT. The J gene is TRBJ2-2, the V gene TRBV5-1, with 12 bases lining up with TRBD2. The CDR3 has 17 amino acids. Germline V gene sequence: CDR1 SGHRS, CDR2 YFSETQ. V gave up 1 base and J gave up 1 base; unmatched junction bases: 2.

V usage is TRBV5-6 and J usage is TRBJ1-2; 10 bases align to TRBD1. V shed 4 bases, J shed 9 bases, and the junction held 6 bases outside the gene matches. This CDR3 has 13 amino acids. Germline CDR1 reads SGHDT; CDR2 reads YYEEEE. The CDR3 DNA reads as TGTGCCAGCAGCGCCGGACAGGGGGATCGCTACACCTTC. It specifies CASSAGQGDRYTF. Using reference TRBV5-6 and TRBJ1-2 for the parts outside the CDR3, the full variable domain is DAGVTQSPTHLIKTRGQQVTLRCSPKSGHDTVSWYQQALGQGPQFIFQYYEEEERQRGNFPDRFSGHQFPNYSSELNVNALLLGDSALYLCASSAGQGDRYTFGSGTRLTVV.

J is TRBJ2-3 and V is TRBV15; tentative D call: TRBD1 (6 bases). Trimming removed 6 bases from V and 6 bases from J, with 13 bases in between. Germline V lookup: CDR1 LNHNV, CDR2 YYDKDF (reference sequence). The CDR3 sequence is 13 residues long. The chain's CDR3 is CATRTHREDTQYF. The DNA for the CDR3 is TGTGCCACCAGGACCCACAGGGAGGATACGCAGTATTTT.

This clone has a single count. The chain uses TRBV5-6 and TRBJ1-1, with 10 bases identical to TRBD1. The CDR3 loop spans 15 amino acids. Germline assignment: CDR1 SGHDT and CDR2 YYEEEE. V shed 2 bases and J 3 bases; nucleotides not matched to a gene: 4. The CDR3 nucleotides are TGTGCCAGCAGCTTAAGGGACAGGGGCCACACTGAAGCTTTCTTT. It specifies CASSLRDRGHTEAFF. Full variable domain (outside the CDR3, taken from reference TRBV5-6 and TRBJ1-1): DAGVTQSPTHLIKTRGQQVTLRCSPKSGHDTVSWYQQALGQGPQFIFQYYEEEERQRGNFPDRFSGHQFPNYSSELNVNALLLGDSALYLCASSLRDRGHTEAFFGQGTRLTVV.